Listed below are T cell receptor beta chains from one sample, sequenced in a study of technical replicates of blood from a handful of donors. TCRdb keeps only in-frame clones here, not all; method: immunoSEQ multiplex PCR. Of about 84,000 clones listed, approximately 97% are singletons. The sample comprised T cells isolated from PBMCs. All receptors derive from a human donor in good health. Each CDR3 is given with its conserved first and last residue. The D gene is left open where the match is weak. Some rows mark clone size as missing; the rest say once, few, many or name a class of expanded clone.

TRBJ2-1,TRBD2,TRBV10-1,.,CASGGLAYEQFF,TGCGCCAGCGGCGGACTAGCCTATGAGCAGTTCTTC
TRBJ2-2,TRBD2,TRBV9,.,CASSVWLAGGPGNTGELFF,TGTGCCAGCAGCGTATGGTTAGCGGGAGGCCCCGGGAACACCGGGGAGCTGTTTTTT
TRBJ2-5,.,TRBV2,.,CASHEVPSGETQYF,TGTGCCAGCCACGAGGTCCCAAGCGGAGAGACCCAGTACTTC
TRBJ2-7,.,TRBV20-1,.,CSANKYEQYF,TGCAGTGCAAACAAGTACGAGCAGTACTTC
TRBJ2-7,.,TRBV12-5,.,CASGLVSRRTIYEQYF,TGTGCTAGTGGTTTGGTAAGCAGGCGAACCATCTACGAGCAGTACTTC
TRBJ1-1,.,TRBV5-1,.,CASTRAGIRDTEAFF,TGCGCCAGCACCCGAGCGGGGATACGGGACACTGAAGCTTTCTTT
TRBJ2-1,TRBD1,TRBV30,.,CAWEGQVSINEQFF,TGTGCCTGGGAGGGACAGGTTTCTATCAATGAGCAGTTCTTC
TRBJ2-2,.,TRBV9,once,CASSFPPGGGNTGELFF,TGTGCCAGCAGCTTTCCACCAGGGGGAGGGAACACCGGGGAGCTGTTTTTT
TRBJ1-5,TRBD1,TRBV27,.,CASGQGVQPQHF,TGTGCCAGCGGACAGGGCGTCCAGCCCCAGCATTTT
TRBJ2-1,TRBD2,TRBV27,.,CASSLSSGNNEQFF,TGTGCCAGCAGCCTATCTAGCGGCAACAATGAGCAGTTCTTC
TRBJ2-1,TRBD2,TRBV9,.,CASSKIVASGAANEQFF,TGTGCCAGCAGTAAAATAGTGGCTAGCGGTGCTGCCAATGAGCAGTTCTTC
TRBJ1-6,.,TRBV27,.,CASKEFSSYNSPLHF,TGTGCCAGCAAAGAGTTTAGCTCCTATAATTCACCCCTCCACTTT
TRBJ2-1,TRBD1,TRBV5-1,.,CASSLGQSSYNEQFF,TGCGCCAGCAGCCTGGGACAGAGCTCCTACAATGAGCAGTTCTTC
TRBJ2-1,TRBD1,TRBV7-3,.,CASREGTGGNEQFF,TGTGCCAGCAGGGAGGGGACAGGAGGAAATGAGCAGTTCTTC
TRBJ1-1,.,TRBV19,.,CASSFKGAEAFF,TGTGCCAGTAGTTTCAAGGGGGCTGAAGCTTTCTTT
TRBJ2-7,TRBD2,TRBV2,.,CASSESSGGSVYEQYF,TGTGCCAGCAGTGAATCTTCCGGCGGGAGTGTCTACGAGCAGTACTTC